Following are 20 T cell receptor beta chains from one sample sequenced in a study of control samples from healthy donors and cancer patients. TCRdb keeps only in-frame clones here, not all; method: immunoSEQ multiplex PCR. The sample shows roughly 120,000 clones, approximately 90% of them seen only once. Sequenced input: blood. The receptors shown here come from a woman aged 70-85 years in good health.

This chain joins TRBV10-3 and TRBJ2-7; 9 nucleotides agree with TRBD1. CDR1 ENHRY and CDR2 SYGVKD come from the germline V gene. Germline trimming cut 1 base from V and 3 bases from J; bases unmatched to any gene: 4. The CDR3 length is 15 residues. CDR3 sequence: CAISEYRTGVYEQYF. In DNA form, the CDR3 reads TGTGCCATCAGTGAGTATCGGACAGGGGTCTACGAGCAGTACTTC.

V and J are TRBV19 and TRBJ1-2; the D gene is possibly TRBD1 (5 bases). This CDR3 has 14 amino acids. Trimming shortened V by 0 bases and J by 5 bases, and 10 bases separated the two germline ends. Looked up from germline, CDR1 is LNHDA and CDR2 is SQIVND (reference sequence). CDR3 bases: TGTGCCAGTAGTATAGATCCGGGACCTTATGGCTACACCTTC. Amino acid sequence: CASSIDPGPYGYTF.

This rearrangement joins TRBV9 to TRBJ2-2; D gene unclear. This CDR3 contains 13 residues. Trimming shortened V by 2 bases and J by 1 base, and 3 bases separated the two germline ends. Germline CDR1 SGDLS, CDR2 YYNGEE. In DNA, the CDR3 is TGTGCCAGCAGCGTTTGGAACACCGGGGAGCTGTTTTTT. This codes for CASSVWNTGELFF. Full variable domain (missing parts from reference TRBV9 and TRBJ2-2): DSGVTQTPKHLITATGQRVTLRCSPRSGDLSVYWYQQSLDQGLQFLIQYYNGEERAKGNILERFSAQQFPDLHSELNLSSLELGDSALYFCASSVWNTGELFFGEGSRLTVL.

This chain connects TRBV2 to TRBJ2-3; D is perhaps TRBD1 (5 bases). The CDR3 consists of 13 residues. Trimming shortened V by 10 bases and J by 1 base, and 12 bases separated the two germline ends. Germline lookup yields CDR1 SNHLY and CDR2 FYNNEI. The CDR3 reads CATQGFGTDTQYF. The CDR3, as DNA: TGTGCCACCCAGGGTTTCGGCACAGATACGCAGTATTTT.

This chain links TRBV5-4 with TRBJ2-7; TRBD1 matches at 8 bases. Germline V gives CDR1 SGHNT, CDR2 YYREEE (reference sequence). Unmatched junction bases numbered 9, after V lost 4 bases and J lost 3 bases. The CDR3 spans 15 residues. Written as DNA, the CDR3 is TGTGCCAGCAGCCACGGACAGGGCCCTAGCTACGAGCAGTACTTC. Translating gives CASSHGQGPSYEQYF.

This clone was counted a single time. The V gene is TRBV14, the J gene TRBJ1-4; maybe TRBD1 (5 bases). Trimming cost V 0 bases and J 8 bases, with 16 bases left between them. This CDR3 spans 16 amino acids. Germline lookup yields CDR1 SGHDN and CDR2 FVKESK. The CDR3 DNA follows: TGTGCCAGCAGCCAAGATATGGGGTCCCGGGGGGAAAAACTGTTTTTT. Protein product: CASSQDMGSRGEKLFF. Full variable domain (rest looked up from reference TRBV14 and TRBJ1-4): EAGVTQFPSHSVIEKGQTVTLRCDPISGHDNLYWYRRVMGKEIKFLLHFVKESKQDESGMPNNRFLAERTGGTYSTLKVQPAELEDSGVYFCASSQDMGSRGEKLFFGSGTQLSVL.

This clone was seen only a few times. The chain carries TRBV7-3 and TRBJ1-2; 8 bases agree with TRBD1. Germline V gene lookup returns CDR1 SGHTA and CDR2 FQGTGA. V lost 5 bases and J lost 6; bases outside the gene matches: 8. This CDR3 has 14 residues. CDR3 amino acids: CASSRDRWGDGYTF. In DNA form, the CDR3 reads TGTGCCAGCAGCCGGGACAGGTGGGGTGATGGCTACACCTTC.

The chain uses TRBV7-8 and TRBJ1-1; 7 positions match TRBD1. The CDR3 is 15 residues long. The germline V gene has CDR1 SGHVS and CDR2 FQNEAQ. Unmatched junction bases numbered 7, after V lost 2 bases and J lost 4 bases. The CDR3 sequence: CASSLLRGRGTEAFF. The CDR3 region has the DNA TGTGCCAGCAGCTTATTAAGGGGGCGGGGCACTGAAGCTTTCTTT.

The chain uses TRBV9 and TRBJ2-1, with D possibly matching TRBD2 (6 bases). V was cut by 3 bases and J by 5 bases, with 15 bases left in between. The CDR3 runs to 15 residues. In germline, CDR1 is SGDLS, CDR2 YYNGEE. The CDR3 DNA reads as TGTGCCAGCAGCGAAAGGACTACCCGCAACAATGAGCAGTTCTTC. As protein: CASSERTTRNNEQFF.

The chain combines TRBV5-1 with TRBJ1-1; D is ambiguous. Between the trimmed V and J ends, which lost 1 base and 6 bases, there was a span of 16 bases. The CDR3 runs to 15 residues. CDR1 is SGHRS, CDR2 YFSETQ, per germline. The DNA for the CDR3 is TGCGCCAGCAGCTTGAACCCAGAGGTCGGCGCTGAAGCTTTCTTT. Its translation is CASSLNPEVGAEAFF.

The chain is built from TRBV7-6 and TRBJ2-3, with 11 bases lining up with TRBD1. Germline V gives CDR1 SGHVS, CDR2 FNYEAQ. The CDR3 is 16 residues long. Trimming removed 4 bases from V and 4 bases from J; junction bases left unmatched: 7. Here the CDR3 DNA reads TGTGCCAGCAGCTCGGGTCCGGGACAGGGGGCAGATACGCAGTATTTT. Residues: CASSSGPGQGADTQYF.

The chain employs TRBV10-3 and TRBJ1-1, with D tentatively TRBD1 (6 bases). The CDR3 contains 17 residues. Germline V gene sequence: CDR1 ENHRY, CDR2 SYGVKD. The V gene lost 0 bases and the J gene lost 0 bases, with 14 bases spanning the gap. The CDR3, as DNA: TGTGCCATCAGTGAGTCGGGGGGGCTCACGATGAACACTGAAGCTTTCTTT. Translation: CAISESGGLTMNTEAFF.

CDR3 amino acids: CASSVGGARSYEQYF. The CDR3 DNA reads as TGTGCCAGCAGCGTAGGTGGGGCCCGATCCTACGAGCAGTACTTC. The chain uses TRBV9 and TRBJ2-7; D is possibly TRBD1 (5 bases). The length of the CDR3 is 15 residues. The germline gives CDR1 SGDLS, CDR2 YYNGEE. Trimming removed 0 bases from V and 1 base from J, with 11 bases in between.

The rearrangement uses TRBV14 and TRBJ1-6; D is possibly TRBD1 (6 bases). The CDR3 totals 14 residues. Looked up from germline, CDR1 is SGHDN and CDR2 is FVKESK. Trimming took off 5 bases at V and 9 bases at J, with 14 bases between the two ends. The CDR3 loop is CASSSLGGSSPLHF. The DNA of the CDR3 is TGTGCCAGCAGCTCCCTCGGGGGCAGTTCACCCCTCCACTTT.

The chain joins TRBV10-1 to TRBJ2-7, with D possibly TRBD2 on 5 matching bases. V was cut by 2 bases and J by 7 bases, with 6 bases left in between. Germline-derived CDR1 and CDR2 are WNHNN and SYGVQD (reference sequence). The CDR3 is 11 residues long. The CDR3 nucleotides are TGCGCCAGCAGTGAGAGAGGGGAGCAGTACTTC. Its translation is CASSERGEQYF.

The chain recombines TRBV4-1 with TRBJ1-6; D is unclear. CDR1 is MGHRA, CDR2 YSYEKL, per germline. The length of the CDR3 is 14 residues. The germline V and J ends were trimmed by 0 bases and 8 bases, with 8 bases remaining between them. The DNA for the CDR3 is TGCGCCAGCAGCCAAGATGACTTATATTCACCCCTCCACTTT. Amino acid sequence: CASSQDDLYSPLHF.

The chain recombines TRBV12-3 or TRBV12-4 with TRBJ2-5; D call uncertain. Deletions cut 3 bases from V and 5 bases from J, with 7 bases between. The CDR3 length is 12 residues. The CDR3 loop is CASSFPVETQYF. The CDR3 nucleotides are TGTGCCAGCAGTTTTCCGGTTGAGACCCAGTACTTC.

The chain employs TRBV5-1 and TRBJ2-2; D is ambiguous. The CDR3 spans 13 residues. The V end lost 6 bases, the J end lost 5 bases, and 11 bases lay between the germline ends. CDR1 and CDR2 from the germline V gene are SGHRS and YFSETQ. The DNA for the CDR3 is TGCGCCAGCACCCCGCCGGGTACCGGGGAGCTGTTTTTT. Translation: CASTPPGTGELFF.

The genes are TRBV12-3 or TRBV12-4 and TRBJ2-7; no clear D gene. Trimming took off 5 bases at V and 3 bases at J, with 11 bases between the two ends. CDR3 size: 13 residues. CDR3 in DNA: TGTGCCAGCAGTCTCCTCTCCCTCTACGAGCAGTACTTC. It specifies CASSLLSLYEQYF.

The rearrangement uses TRBV13 and TRBJ2-5; D might be TRBD1 or TRBD2, each matching 6 bases. From germline, CDR1 is PRHDT and CDR2 FYEKMQ (reference sequence). The CDR3 contains 13 residues. The ends were cut back, 3 bases at V and 4 bases at J, with 9 bases in the middle. The CDR3 reads CASSFRGGETQYF. The DNA of the CDR3 is TGTGCCAGCAGCTTCAGGGGAGGAGAGACCCAGTACTTC.